The present entry profiles one T cell receptor beta chain with its context. This clonotype was counted a few times. Its recognized antigen is unknown. Per-nucleotide qualities are absent, and no much larger clonotype sits a single base away. In light of the paper, this sample's time point label describes: patch test 1, 2 weeks after DPC sensitization. The sample's treatment or condition label, in plain terms: therapeutic diphenylcyclopropenone sensitization with weekly scalp DPC. Blood at each patch-test visit was drawn before the patch test was applied. Patients were eligible if aged 18 to 70, diagnosed with alopecia and judged suitable for DPC therapy, and pregnant patients were excluded. Total RNA was extracted from unfractionated whole blood that had been collected in Tempus Blood RNA tubes. The data were obtained in a study of human T cells and chemical hapten exposure (dated by TCRdb to 2020 to 2022). Describing the broader study: For sensitization, 2% DPC in acetone was applied to a roughly 2 cm by roughly 2 cm area of upper inner arm skin. Patients additionally received weekly therapeutic DPC doses to the scalp throughout the approximately 25-week study period. Patch tests used Finn chambers with 0.01% DPC on the upper back, scored after 6 days by International Contact Dermatitis Research Group standards. The patient cohort, mostly female, included alopecia areata with under or over 50% scalp involvement, alopecia totalis and alopecia universalis. The libraries were sequenced as a pool, and the TCR yield per sample differed mostly because of small variations in library volumes within the pool. In alopecia patients, the study followed how the peripheral blood TCR repertoire changed in vivo over primary and secondary sensitization to diphenylcyclopropenone (DPC), a hapten. Blood was sampled from patients pre-sensitization (week 0) and at 2, 6 and about 24 weeks after DPC sensitization. Around 30 alopecia patients provided blood for TCR sequencing at one to four time points (pre-sensitization, 2, 6 and 24 weeks). General conclusions and limits of the study: The number of PT1 expanded TCRs positively correlated with patch test score, significant at thresholds 8, 16 and 32 but not 4. After repeated subsampling, changes were observed in the strength of the expansion versus patch-test correlation and in the threshold at which the correlation became significant. No change with DPC sensitization was found in the number of TCRs above 1 in 1000 frequency, and no evidence of global repertoire structure alterations was found. Compared with pre-sensitization or healthy control sets, expanded TCRs formed significantly more large CDR3 similarity clusters, which is consistent with antigen-driven responses. Because all patients had alopecia, a presumed autoimmune disease, the immune response of the patients might differ from that of healthy individuals.

Library method: RACE. These reads were obtained on a NextSeq 500. During library preparation, unique molecular identifiers were attached to individual cDNA molecules so that TCRs could be counted in a quantitative, reproducible way. For every blood RNA sample, sequencing covered both the TCR alpha and TCR beta chains. Regarding the original processing steps: A median of about 89,000 TCRs per sample was observed, with a range of about 23,224 to 750,000. V, J and CDR3 annotation of the TCR reads was performed with the Decombinator software suite. To make PS versus PT1 abundance plots, every sample was subsampled to the same number of TCRs (28,000). TCRs were defined as expanded if absent before sensitization and observed at least eight times at the 2-week time point. TCRdb passed the public sequencing reads through fastp at Q25 and MiXCR, retaining productive beta sequences. Rows matching on CDR3 protein sequence are summarized as one entry with the most common DNA and genes. The V and J calls here are based on TCRdb, not the publication. The sample table records some 120,000 distinct CDR3 sequences; around 10% of these occur just once. More than 1.3% of the sample goes to the ten largest clones.

The junction carries 17 bases between V and J, which are trimmed by 2 bases and 4 bases respectively. CDR1 and CDR2 are read off the germline V gene as SNHLY and FYNNEI. Spanning cysteine to phenylalanine, the CDR3 consists of 16 amino acids. The DNA shown is the 48-base CDR3, in frame from base 1. This receptor was obtained from a woman in her forties or fifties with alopecia areata. Some clones in this sample may be carry-over from other donors' samples. This receptor chain uses TRBV2 and TRBJ2-5, with TRBD2 tentatively as D gene (6 bases match). Sequenced material: whole blood, taken in connection with sensitization to the hapten diphenylcyclopropenone (DPC). The DNA reads TGTGCCAGCAGTGAAAACACACGGAGGGGCAGAGAGACCCAGTACTTC. Its protein is CASSENTRRGRETQYF. Full variable domain (CDR3 extended with the reference TRBV2 and TRBJ2-5 proteins): EPEVTQTPSHQVTQMGQEVILRCVPISNHLYFYWYRQILGQKVEFLVSFYNNEISEKSEIFDDQFSVERPDGSNFTLKIRSTKLEDSAMYFCASSENTRRGRETQYFGPGTRLLVL.